Given below is one T cell receptor beta chain in context. What it recognizes is unknown. Trimming stripped 4 bases from V and 2 bases from J, with 14 bases between. The CDR3 has 14 residues. CDR1 GTSNPN and CDR2 SVGIG come from the germline V gene (reference sequence). TCRdb ran MiXCR on the reads and lists one entry per CDR3 protein. The table has fewer than 250,000 distinct CDR3 sequences, under 25% seen once; the top ten hold over 15%. The data belong to a study of T cell repertoires in cytomegalovirus infection. Study information: In public TCR beta signatures, there were indications of both CMV infection and matching HLA type.

Whole-study results and caveats: Carriers of CMV and the relevant HLA type were discriminated by public TCR beta frequency. HLA-C-restricted CMV clonotypes gave the most frequent clonotype in two of eight donors.

The TCR originated in a human donor in good health (CMV status not recorded). Some clones in this sample may be carry-over from other donors' samples. The chain is built from TRBV30 and TRBJ2-5; D possibly corresponds to TRBD1 (6 bases). The specimen sequenced was CD8+ T cells from PBMCs. CDR3 in amino acids: CAWIQGYDQETQYF. CDR3 DNA sequence: TGTGCCTGGATTCAGGGGTATGATCAAGAGACCCAGTACTTC. The variable domain in full, completed from reference TRBV30 and TRBJ2-5, reads SQTIHQWPATLVQPVGSPLSLECTVEGTSNPNLYWYRQAAGRGLQLLFYSVGIGQISSEVPQNLSASRPQDRQFILSSKKLLLSDSGFYLCAWIQGYDQETQYFGPGTRLLVL.